The sequence of this T cell receptor beta chain was determined in a study of shared clonotypes between healthy human individuals. Trimming pared 6 bases from V and 2 bases from J, leaving 11 bases between. This CDR3 has 14 residues. Germline lookup yields CDR1 MNHEY and CDR2 SVGAGI. Study findings and constraints: There were few donors, and this limited the genetic and exposure-history diversity represented. Blood was the only sampled material, and tissue repertoires likely differ.

A single count supports this clone. The antigen is undetermined. Different DNA sequences within this sample yield the same CDR3. A CD45RA-negative memory subset and a CD45RA+ naive subset were separated from the CD4+ cells. TCRdb's table, derived via immunoSEQ multiplex PCR, lists solely in-frame clones and lacks some. Of around 1.6 million clones in the sample, about 98% were seen once. Sequenced: naive CD4+ T cells sorted from blood. The subset here: CD45RA+ positively selected. The chain is built from TRBV6-5 and TRBJ1-5, with TRBD1 as a possible D gene (6 bases). The receptor comes from a man aged 25 to 40 in good health. The CDR3 nucleotides read TGTGCCAGCAGGACCAGGGGTGGCAATCAGCCCCAGCATTTT. As protein: CASRTRGGNQPQHF.